The source of this T cell receptor beta chain is a study of cytomegalovirus exposure and HLA in healthy donors. Overall study: Unique TCRs numbering approximately 80 million, obtained from HLA-typed donors, made up an early data release. Study-wide findings and caveats: 150 or so TCR beta chains were listed as cytomegalovirus-associated. Analyzed later, most CMV-associated TCR beta chains appeared HLA-restricted.

In the case of this clone: Its matching antigen is unknown.

The CDR3 runs to 15 residues. CDR1 SGHRS and CDR2 YFSETQ come from the germline V gene. Trimming took 0 bases from V and 6 from J; bases not matched to a gene: 4. With 60 Vbeta and 13 Jbeta primers, the PCR was carried out. The data were produced by immunoSEQ multiplex PCR, yet TCRdb's version contains in-frame clones alone and is incomplete. The table lists roughly 150,000 clones, about 85% of them singletons, with just over 2.5% in the top ten. The chain joins TRBV5-1 to TRBJ2-1, with 9 nucleotides matching TRBD1. This clonotype originated in a young man in good health and CMV-seropositive. The sequencing sample was made of PBMCs. Here the CDR3 reads CASSLGQGGGNEQFF. The CDR3 bases are TGCGCCAGCAGCTTGGGACAGGGGGGGGGCAATGAGCAGTTCTTC.